This T cell receptor (beta chain) was profiled in a study of siplizumab effects on memory and regulatory T cells. J was trimmed by 5 bases and V by 6 bases; bases with no gene match: 9. This CDR3 has 14 residues. Germline V gene lookup returns CDR1 MNHNS and CDR2 SASEGT. As for this clone: Its antigen is still unknown.

For every sample, about 10^5 TCR templates were assayed. TCRdb's copy holds only in-frame clones and misses some; the assay was immunoSEQ multiplex PCR. The sample includes 90,000 to 120,000 clones, 93% of them seen just once. The study, taken as a whole, reports: Apparently more diverse than memory cells, naive T cells also seemed major alloresponse contributors. Proliferating CD4+ or CD8+ clones, roughly 80-95% of them, lacked an assignable naive or memory phenotype. No more than a minor fraction of alloreactive clones could be traced back to unstimulated subsets.

The origin of this receptor is a human donor in good health. Sequenced sample: Tregs sorted from blood. The rearrangement joins TRBV6-1 to TRBJ1-2, with TRBD1 matching 7 bases. The CDR3, as DNA: TGTGCCAGCAGGTCCGGGACAGACCTTTATGGCTACACCTTC. Translation gives CASRSGTDLYGYTF.